This T cell receptor beta chain comes out of a study of Ad26.COV2.S vaccination and SARS-CoV-2 variants. Study conclusions and caveats: In TCR breadth and depth analyses, total T cell responses may have been underestimated.

About this clone: Its antigen remains unknown.

Generated by immunoSEQ multiplex PCR, the TCRdb table keeps only in-frame clones and is missing some. The sample carries 450,000 to 550,000 clones, around 89% recorded once. CDR1 is LNHNV and CDR2 is YYDKDF in the germline V gene (reference sequence). This CDR3 contains 16 residues. V was shortened by 0 bases and J by 0 bases, with 11 bases between the two germline ends. Treatment of the sample: some 19 received Ad26.COV2.S at low or high dose, single or two shots; about 5 received placebo; per-sample allocation not given. Sampling was done on day 63 after the first vaccine or placebo injection. This chain connects TRBV15 to TRBJ1-1; D is unresolved. The origin of this receptor is a person between 18 and 65 years old who received the Ad26.COV2.S COVID-19 vaccine or a placebo. The starting material was peripheral blood, obtained in a trial of Ad26.COV2.S vaccine versus placebo. The CDR3: CATSREATYLNTEAFF. CDR3 DNA: TGTGCCACCAGCAGAGAAGCGACTTATCTGAACACTGAAGCTTTCTTT.